A selection of T cell receptor beta chains follows, all from one sample in a study of T cells in tuberculosis. Sequenced by immunoSEQ multiplex PCR; TCRdb stores in-frame clones only, minus some. Of around 30,000 clones detected, 85% to 90% appear once; the ten largest clones hold around 5.7%. The sample taken for sequencing was PBMCs. All receptors derive from a donor aged 10 to 29 with latent tuberculosis or without tuberculosis infection. Both conserved end residues are part of each CDR3.

length	V	CDR3
15	TRBV4-1	CASSQVGLAGDTQYF
14	TRBV28	CATGGGTGADTQYF
14	TRBV19	CASKIRTGNTEAFF
16	TRBV27	CASSLSGTGGAGELFF
17	TRBV5-1	CASSLGSGGASTDTQYF
15	TRBV5-1	CASSYWTGGDYGYTF
13	TRBV9	CASSFWTGEVAFF
13	TRBV4-3	CASSQLSGDIQYF
15	TRBV5-1	CASDFMDRAATEAFF
15	TRBV9	CASSLNGLAPDTQYF
16	TRBV19	CASSSGTSSGSETQYF
14	TRBV12-5	CAGGLAGAPETQYF
16	TRBV5-8	CASSLGSGGLSETQYF
13	TRBV28	CASSFAGLYGYTF
14	TRBV15	CATSRLSSGNTIYF
16	TRBV9	CASSRRDREGLETQYF
14	TRBV28	CASRPGGAEEKLFF